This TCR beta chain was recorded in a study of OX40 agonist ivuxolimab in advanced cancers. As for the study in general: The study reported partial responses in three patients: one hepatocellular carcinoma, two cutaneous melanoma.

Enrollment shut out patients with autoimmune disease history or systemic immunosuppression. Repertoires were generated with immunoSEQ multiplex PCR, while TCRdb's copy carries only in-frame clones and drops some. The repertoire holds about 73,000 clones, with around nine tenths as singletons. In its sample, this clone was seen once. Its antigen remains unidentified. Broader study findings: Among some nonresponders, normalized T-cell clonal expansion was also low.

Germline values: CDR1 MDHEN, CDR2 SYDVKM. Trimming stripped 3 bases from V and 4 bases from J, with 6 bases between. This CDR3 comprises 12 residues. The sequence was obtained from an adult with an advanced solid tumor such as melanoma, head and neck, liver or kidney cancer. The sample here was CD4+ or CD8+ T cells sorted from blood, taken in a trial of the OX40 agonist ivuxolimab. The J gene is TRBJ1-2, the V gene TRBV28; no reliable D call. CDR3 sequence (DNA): TGTGCCAGCAGTTTGGCAACCTATGGCTACACCTTC. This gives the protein CASSLATYGYTF.